This record covers a single T cell receptor (beta chain). This entry comes from a study of blood T cell repertoires in COVID-19. As for the study in general: Researchers got acute and convalescent COVID-19 samples from the United States, Italy and Spain. In each case, the material was cDNA or gDNA derived from T cells, B-cell-depleted T cells, or PBMCs.

The CDR3 spans 13 residues. With 7 bases removed from V and 11 bases from J, the gap between germline ends came to 20 bases. Germline V gene sequence: CDR1 MNHEY, CDR2 SVGAGI. Per the original data handling: Amplified reference gene primers provided the basis for estimating nucleated cell counts. Clones were sequenced by immunoSEQ multiplex PCR, and TCRdb holds only the in-frame ones, with some missing. Clone size and V and J calls were adopted from that table, with D and trimming inferred from the DNA. The repertoire holds around 250,000 clones, approximately 82% seen once, with about 2% in the top ten.

V gene TRBV6-5 combines with J gene TRBJ1-1, with D tentatively TRBD1 (6 bases). The sample taken for sequencing was peripheral blood. The clonotype originates from a man in his thirties or forties who had recovered from COVID-19. DNA for the CDR3: TGTGCCAGCACCGTACGTGAGGGGGTTGTTGCTTTCTTT. It specifies CASTVREGVVAFF.